This T cell receptor beta chain was captured in a study of T cell repertoires in cytomegalovirus infection. About the research overall: Carrying CMV and the relevant HLA type showed in public TCR beta signatures.

This clonotype was seen ten or more times. Its cognate antigen is unknown. TCRdb reprocessed the reads via MiXCR and lists one record per CDR3 protein. The sample contains fewer than 550,000 distinct CDR3 sequences, over 9% of which appear only once. The CDR3 has 16 amino acids. The junction had 11 bases not matched to a gene; V was cut back by 3 bases and J by 4 bases. The germline gives CDR1 SGHDN, CDR2 FVKESK. Study outcomes and limitations: The study identified carriers of CMV plus the relevant HLA from cumulative public TCR beta family frequency. There were HLA-C-restricted CMV-specific TCR beta clonotypes dominating the ex vivo response.

The sequence was collected from a human donor in good health (CMV status not recorded). Some clones in this sample may be carry-over from other donors' samples. This chain uses TRBV14 with TRBJ2-7, with 8 nucleotides matching TRBD2. The sequenced material came from PBMCs. The CDR3 region has the DNA TGTGCCAGCAGCCACTACGGGCGGGGGGTTCCGTACGAGCAGTACTTC. Its translation is CASSHYGRGVPYEQYF.